These 6 T cell receptor beta chains were sequenced from one sample in a study of cytomegalovirus exposure and HLA in healthy donors. The primer mix had 60 Vbeta and 13 Jbeta primers. Data came from immunoSEQ multiplex PCR; TCRdb stores just in-frame clones and leaves some out. The sample has about 95,000 clones; approximately 85% are singletons. Sequencing used PBMCs. All receptors come from a young man in good health and CMV-seropositive.

The CDR3: CASTVSGTGPYEQYF. CDR3 sequence (DNA): TGTGCCAGCACCGTTAGCGGGACCGGACCCTACGAGCAGTACTTC. The chain joins TRBV6-6 to TRBJ2-7; 8 bases are shared with TRBD2. The V and J ends lost 7 bases and 2 bases, in that order; junction bases with no gene match: 10. This CDR3 contains 15 residues. CDR1 and CDR2 (germline): MNHNY, SVGAGI (reference sequence).

The chain carries TRBV5-1 and TRBJ2-6; D remains unclear. The CDR3 covers 17 residues. V was cut by 3 bases and J by 4 bases, with 17 bases left in between. The germline CDR1 and CDR2 sequences are SGHRS and YFSETQ. In DNA, the CDR3 is TGCGCCAGCAGCTCCTCCCCAATCGCAGCGGGGGCCAACGTCCTGACTTTC. Its translation: CASSSSPIAAGANVLTF.

The chain is built from TRBV30 and TRBJ1-6, with 8 bases identical to TRBD1. Germline trimming cut 4 bases from V and 7 bases from J; bases unmatched to any gene: 6. CDR1 and CDR2 (germline): GTSNPN, SVGIG (reference sequence). The CDR3 contains 14 residues. The CDR3 DNA sequence: TGTGCCTGGATGGGGGACAGGCAGAATTCACCCCTCCACTTT. Protein product: CAWMGDRQNSPLHF.

The chain recombines TRBV27 with TRBJ2-1; the D gene is possibly TRBD2 (6 bases). Trimming shortened V by 2 bases and J by 7 bases, and 12 bases separated the two germline ends. The CDR3 runs to 14 residues. Germline CDR1 MNHEY, CDR2 SMNVEV (reference sequence). The CDR3 here is CASSLTAGLNEQFF. CDR3 DNA sequence: TGTGCCAGCAGTTTAACGGCGGGGCTGAATGAGCAGTTCTTC.

This clone was seen just once. This sequence joins TRBV2 and TRBJ1-5, with D uncertain. Trimming stripped 5 bases from V and 3 bases from J, with 11 bases between. The CDR3 is 14 residues long. Per germline, CDR1 SNHLY and CDR2 FYNNEI. The CDR3 sequence is CASSPPEPNQPQHF. The CDR3 nucleotides read TGTGCCAGCAGTCCTCCCGAGCCCAATCAGCCCCAGCATTTT.

The CDR3 sequence is CASSQDRQEETQYF. CDR3 DNA: TGTGCCAGCAGCCAAGATCGGCAGGAAGAGACCCAGTACTTC. This chain connects TRBV14 to TRBJ2-5; D is ambiguous. Germline CDR1 SGHDN, CDR2 FVKESK. V lost 0 bases and J 3 bases, leaving 8 bases between the germline ends. The CDR3 runs 14 residues.